This T cell receptor beta chain derives from a study of shared clonotypes between healthy human individuals. Profiled with immunoSEQ multiplex PCR; TCRdb holds only in-frame clones, not every one. The table lists more than 1 million clones, 70% to 80% of them singletons. This CDR3 contains 15 residues. Looked up from germline, CDR1 is SGHRS and CDR2 is YFSETQ. V lost 0 bases and J lost 1, with 11 bases in between. Remarks on this clone: Other nucleotide sequences in the sample specify the same CDR3.

Donors included only healthy HIV-negative adults lacking recent acute infections or vaccinations. The genes are TRBV5-1 and TRBJ2-7; tentative D call: TRBD2 (5 bases). Sequencing used memory CD4+ T cells from PBMCs. Subset specified: CD45RA-negative fraction. The clonotype originates from a man in his late teens or twenties in good health. Some clones in this sample may be carry-over from other donors' samples. The CDR3: CASSLGGSASYEQYF. The CDR3 coding sequence is TGCGCCAGCAGCTTGGGTGGTAGCGCATCCTACGAGCAGTACTTC.